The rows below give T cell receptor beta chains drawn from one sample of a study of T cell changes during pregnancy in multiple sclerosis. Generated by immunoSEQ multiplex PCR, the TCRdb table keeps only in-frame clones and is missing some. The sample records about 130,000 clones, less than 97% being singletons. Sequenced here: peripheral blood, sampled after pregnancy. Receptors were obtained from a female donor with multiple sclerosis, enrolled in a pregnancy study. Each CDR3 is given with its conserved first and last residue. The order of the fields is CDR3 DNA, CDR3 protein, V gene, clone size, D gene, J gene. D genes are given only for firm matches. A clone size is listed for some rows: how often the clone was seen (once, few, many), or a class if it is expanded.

TGTGCCAGCAGCTTGTTTTCTAGCAGCACAGATACGCAGTATTTT | CASSLFSSSTDTQYF | TRBV5-4 | NA | NA | TRBJ2-3
TGTGCCAGCAGCCCGCCGGGGGGCTGGAACTATGGCTACACCTTC | CASSPPGGWNYGYTF | TRBV14 | NA | NA | TRBJ1-2
TGTGCCAGTCGGGGGGGGTCTTGGAATGAGCAGTTCTTC | CASRGGSWNEQFF | TRBV19 | NA | TRBD2 | TRBJ2-1
TGTGCCAGCAGTTTATCCGCGTACGAGCAGTACTTC | CASSLSAYEQYF | TRBV28 | NA | NA | TRBJ2-7
TGTGCCAGCAGCCAAAGTGGGCGGGAGGTCAATGAGCAGTTCTTC | CASSQSGREVNEQFF | TRBV4-2 | NA | TRBD2 | TRBJ2-1
TGTGCCAGCAGTTTGTGGGCGGGGGAGACCCAGTACTTC | CASSLWAGETQYF | TRBV28 | NA | NA | TRBJ2-5
TGTGCCAGCATCTCCCCCCGGATAGCGGGAGAGGGAGATACGCAGTATTTT | CASISPRIAGEGDTQYF | TRBV7-9 | NA | TRBD2 | TRBJ2-3
TGTGCCAGCAGTTCTGGGGGCGCTCCCCTCTACGAGCAGTACTTC | CASSSGGAPLYEQYF | TRBV28 | NA | NA | TRBJ2-7
TGTGCCAGCAGACTCGAGACAGGGCTGAACACTGAAGCTTTCTTT | CASRLETGLNTEAFF | TRBV6-5 | once | TRBD1 | TRBJ1-1
TGTGCCAGCAGTTTAGCAGGGGAGACCCAGTACTTC | CASSLAGETQYF | TRBV28 | NA | NA | TRBJ2-5
TGCGCCAGCAGCCGCAGGGGCGTGGGCACTGAAGCTTTCTTT | CASSRRGVGTEAFF | TRBV5-1 | NA | NA | TRBJ1-1
TGCGCCAGCAGCTTGGCGCGGGGGGAGCGGGGCACTGAAGCTTTCTTT | CASSLARGERGTEAFF | TRBV5-1 | once | NA | TRBJ1-1
TGTGCCAGCAGCCTCCTAGCGGGAGGCTACAATGAGCAGTTCTTC | CASSLLAGGYNEQFF | TRBV9 | NA | TRBD2 | TRBJ2-1
TGCGCCAGCAGCCAAGTTAAGGGGACAACATCCCAGATTGGGGAGCTGTTTTTT | CASSQVKGTTSQIGELFF | TRBV4-1 | NA | NA | TRBJ2-2
TGTGCCAGCAGCCGAGCCCTACAGGGGACGTACCAAGAGACCCAGTACTTC | CASSRALQGTYQETQYF | TRBV14 | NA | TRBD1 | TRBJ2-5
TGTGCCAGCAGCTTAGAGGGGAATTCTGGTCAGCCCCAGCATTTT | CASSLEGNSGQPQHF | TRBV7-2 | NA | NA | TRBJ1-5
TGTGCCTGGAGTGTTCAACAGGGGGCCTACGAGCAGTACTTC | CAWSVQQGAYEQYF | TRBV30 | few | TRBD1 | TRBJ2-7
TGCGCCAGCAGCACTCTCCGACTAGCGGGAGGATCAAGGGAGCAGTTCTTC | CASSTLRLAGGSREQFF | TRBV5-1 | NA | TRBD2 | TRBJ2-1
TGTGCCAGCAGCGTAGAACTCGCTGGGGGGGGCCCCCGAGGAACCGGGGAGCTGTTTTTT | CASSVELAGGGPRGTGELFF | TRBV9 | NA | NA | TRBJ2-2
TGTGCCACCAGCAGAGATCGGGGGAGGACCGGGGAGCTGTTTTTT | CATSRDRGRTGELFF | TRBV15 | once | NA | TRBJ2-2
TGTGCCAGCAGTTCTACAGGGGGTAACGGCTACGAGCAGTACTTC | CASSSTGGNGYEQYF | TRBV27 | NA | TRBD1 | TRBJ2-7
TGTGCCAGCAGTCCCGGACTAGCGGTTGGCCTCGACGAGCAGTACTTC | CASSPGLAVGLDEQYF | TRBV11-1 | NA | TRBD2 | TRBJ2-7